This TCR beta chain was observed in a study of blood T cell repertoires in COVID-19. Study-wide context: Acute and convalescent COVID-19 specimens originated in the United States, Italy and Spain.

Measured with immunoSEQ multiplex PCR; TCRdb has only the in-frame clones, and not every one. The sample shows roughly 230,000 clones, approximately 85% of them seen only once. The CDR3 has 15 amino acids. V was clipped by 6 bases and J by 2 bases; unmatched bases: 8. Germline V gene data show CDR1 as MNHEY and CDR2 as SVGAGI. Sequenced material: peripheral blood. The rearrangement links TRBV6-5 to TRBJ2-7; 9 bases align to TRBD2. The sequence was collected from a human donor in a cohort sampled during active COVID-19. The CDR3 loop is CASRTSGLSPYEQYF. In nucleotides, the CDR3 is TGTGCCAGCAGAACTAGCGGGCTCAGCCCCTACGAGCAGTACTTC.